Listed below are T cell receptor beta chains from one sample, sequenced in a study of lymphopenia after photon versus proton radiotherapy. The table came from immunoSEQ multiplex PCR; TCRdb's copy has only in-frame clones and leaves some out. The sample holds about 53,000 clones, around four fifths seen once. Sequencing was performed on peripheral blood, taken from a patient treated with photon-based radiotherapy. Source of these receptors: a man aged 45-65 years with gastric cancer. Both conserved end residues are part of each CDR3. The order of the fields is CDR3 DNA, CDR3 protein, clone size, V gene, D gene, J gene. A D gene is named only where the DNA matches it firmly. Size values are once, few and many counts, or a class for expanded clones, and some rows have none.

DNA: TGTGCCAGCAGTGAGTGGGGAGGGCAAGAGACCCAGTACTTC
CDR3: CASSEWGGQETQYF
size: NA
V: TRBV2
D: TRBD2
J: TRBJ2-5

DNA: TGTGCCAGCAGCTTAGCGTACCAGGATAATGAGCAGTTCTTC
CDR3: CASSLAYQDNEQFF
size: NA
V: TRBV7-2
D: NA
J: TRBJ2-1

DNA: TGTGCCAGTAGGGTAGCTGGGGCCAACGTCCTGACTTTC
CDR3: CASRVAGANVLTF
size: NA
V: TRBV19
D: NA
J: TRBJ2-6

DNA: TGTGCCAGCTCAAGGGACAGACTGAACACTGAAGCTTTCTTT
CDR3: CASSRDRLNTEAFF
size: NA
V: TRBV18
D: TRBD1
J: TRBJ1-1

DNA: TGTGCCATCAGTGAGGGTAACAGGGGGCCTGAAGCTTTCTTT
CDR3: CAISEGNRGPEAFF
size: NA
V: TRBV10-3
D: TRBD1
J: TRBJ1-1

DNA: TGTGCCAGTACCCCCCGGGGGACAGATACGCAGTATTTT
CDR3: CASTPRGTDTQYF
size: NA
V: TRBV19
D: NA
J: TRBJ2-3

DNA: TGTGCCAGCAGTTTCGGGGGGGAAGGGGATACGCAGTATTTT
CDR3: CASSFGGEGDTQYF
size: NA
V: TRBV27
D: TRBD2
J: TRBJ2-3

DNA: TGTGCCAGCAGCTTGTTCGGACAGGGGACTGGTGGTGAAAAACTGTTTTTT
CDR3: CASSLFGQGTGGEKLFF
size: NA
V: TRBV5-4
D: TRBD1
J: TRBJ1-4

DNA: TGTGCCAGCAGCGTAGTGCCCCTAGCGGGAGGAAACAATGAGCAGTTCTTC
CDR3: CASSVVPLAGGNNEQFF
size: NA
V: TRBV9
D: TRBD2
J: TRBJ2-1

DNA: TGTGCCAGCAGCTCTCGAGCGGGAAGCTCCTACGAGCAGTACTTC
CDR3: CASSSRAGSSYEQYF
size: NA
V: TRBV7-2
D: TRBD2
J: TRBJ2-7

DNA: TGCGCCAGCAGCTTGGGCACAAACTATGGCTACACCTTC
CDR3: CASSLGTNYGYTF
size: NA
V: TRBV5-1
D: NA
J: TRBJ1-2

DNA: TGCGCCAGCAGCTTGGGCTACAGGGACACCGGGGAGCTGTTTTTT
CDR3: CASSLGYRDTGELFF
size: NA
V: TRBV5-1
D: NA
J: TRBJ2-2

DNA: TGTGCCAGCAGCGTAGGCCAGGGTCATGAAAAACTGTTTTTT
CDR3: CASSVGQGHEKLFF
size: NA
V: TRBV9
D: NA
J: TRBJ1-4

DNA: TGTGCCAGCACCCTAGGGGGAAGCAATCAGCCCCAGCATTTT
CDR3: CASTLGGSNQPQHF
size: NA
V: TRBV28
D: NA
J: TRBJ1-5

DNA: TGCAGCGATGGATCCTCCTACAATGAGCAGTTCTTC
CDR3: CSDGSSYNEQFF
size: once
V: TRBV29-1
D: NA
J: TRBJ2-1

DNA: TGCGCCAGCAGCTTGGGCAGGGTGAGAGCCGGGACTAGTATTGTCAATGAGCAGTTCTTC
CDR3: CASSLGRVRAGTSIVNEQFF
size: NA
V: TRBV5-1
D: TRBD2
J: TRBJ2-1

DNA: TGTGCCAGCAGCCAATCAGTACCAGATACGCAGTATTTT
CDR3: CASSQSVPDTQYF
size: NA
V: TRBV7-9
D: NA
J: TRBJ2-3

DNA: TGTGCCAGCAGCTTAGATAGAGGGGCTGGCTACACCTTC
CDR3: CASSLDRGAGYTF
size: once
V: TRBV7-2
D: NA
J: TRBJ1-2

DNA: TGTGCCAGCAGTCCTCAGGGTCGGAGCGAGCAGTACTTC
CDR3: CASSPQGRSEQYF
size: NA
V: TRBV27
D: NA
J: TRBJ2-7

DNA: TGTGCCAGCTCACCGGTGATGCAGACGTCCAGCTACGAGCAGTACTTC
CDR3: CASSPVMQTSSYEQYF
size: NA
V: TRBV18
D: NA
J: TRBJ2-7

DNA: TGCGCCAGCAGCTTGGGACTCGGGAGCTATGAGCAGTTCTTC
CDR3: CASSLGLGSYEQFF
size: NA
V: TRBV5-1
D: NA
J: TRBJ2-1

DNA: TGTGCCAGCAGTCAGGGGAGGGCTAATGAAAAACTGTTTTTT
CDR3: CASSQGRANEKLFF
size: NA
V: TRBV2
D: NA
J: TRBJ1-4

DNA: TGCGCCAGCAGACCATGGGGGTTAGCAGGCAACGAGCAGTACTTC
CDR3: CASRPWGLAGNEQYF
size: NA
V: TRBV5-1
D: NA
J: TRBJ2-7

DNA: TGCGCCAGCAGCCAAGGAGTCCGCGACCACGGGACGAATGAGCAGTTCTTC
CDR3: CASSQGVRDHGTNEQFF
size: once
V: TRBV4-1
D: NA
J: TRBJ2-1

DNA: TGTGCCAGCAGCCGGAATCTAGCGGTTACCACAGATACGCAGTATTTT
CDR3: CASSRNLAVTTDTQYF
size: once
V: TRBV14
D: TRBD2
J: TRBJ2-3

DNA: TGTGCCAGCTCACCACCGGGACCGACTAAGGACGAGCAGTTCTTC
CDR3: CASSPPGPTKDEQFF
size: NA
V: TRBV18
D: NA
J: TRBJ2-1

DNA: TGTGCCAGCAGTTACCCGGCAGCGCGCTATGGCTACACCTTC
CDR3: CASSYPAARYGYTF
size: NA
V: TRBV6-6
D: NA
J: TRBJ1-2

DNA: TGTGCCAGTAGTGGACTCCAGGGCAATCAGCCCCAGCATTTT
CDR3: CASSGLQGNQPQHF
size: NA
V: TRBV19
D: NA
J: TRBJ1-5

DNA: TGTGCCAGCAGGCGGACAGGGGTGGACACCGGGGAGCTGTTTTTT
CDR3: CASRRTGVDTGELFF
size: NA
V: TRBV7-2
D: TRBD1
J: TRBJ2-2

DNA: TGTGCCAGCAGGGGGACAGGACCTAATTCACCCCTCCACTTT
CDR3: CASRGTGPNSPLHF
size: NA
V: TRBV6-5
D: TRBD1
J: TRBJ1-6

DNA: TGTGCCAGCTCACCACTGGAGACCCAGTACTTC
CDR3: CASSPLETQYF
size: NA
V: TRBV18
D: NA
J: TRBJ2-5

DNA: TGTGCCAGCAGTTACAGGCTCTACTCTGGAAACACCATATATTTT
CDR3: CASSYRLYSGNTIYF
size: NA
V: TRBV6-5
D: NA
J: TRBJ1-3

DNA: TGTGCCAGCAGCTCCTACTACGAGCAGTACTTC
CDR3: CASSSYYEQYF
size: NA
V: TRBV7-3
D: NA
J: TRBJ2-7

DNA: TGTGCCTACTTAGACAGGGGACATCTGAATAACTATGGCTACACCTTC
CDR3: CAYLDRGHLNNYGYTF
size: NA
V: TRBV30
D: TRBD1
J: TRBJ1-2

DNA: TGTGCCAGCACCTCAAGCGGGAGTTGGACAGATACGCAGTATTTT
CDR3: CASTSSGSWTDTQYF
size: NA
V: TRBV27
D: TRBD2
J: TRBJ2-3

DNA: TGCGCCAGCAGCTTGGCGGGGACAGGGGGTTATAATTCACCCCTCCACTTT
CDR3: CASSLAGTGGYNSPLHF
size: NA
V: TRBV5-1
D: TRBD1
J: TRBJ1-6

DNA: TGTGCCAGCAGTGACTCCAGGGGACACAATGAGCAGTTCTTC
CDR3: CASSDSRGHNEQFF
size: NA
V: TRBV6-4
D: NA
J: TRBJ2-1

DNA: TGTGCTAGTGGACAGACCTTCTACGAGCAGTACTTC
CDR3: CASGQTFYEQYF
size: NA
V: TRBV19
D: NA
J: TRBJ2-7

DNA: TGTGCCAGCAGTTTGGGGGACAGTAGCACAGATACGCAGTATTTT
CDR3: CASSLGDSSTDTQYF
size: NA
V: TRBV28
D: TRBD1
J: TRBJ2-3

DNA: TGTGCCATCAAGCAGGCCTACGAGCAGTACTTC
CDR3: CAIKQAYEQYF
size: NA
V: TRBV10-3
D: NA
J: TRBJ2-7

DNA: TGTGCCAGCAGAGTAGAGGGGGACAGGGGGCGGGAAGCTTTCTTT
CDR3: CASRVEGDRGREAFF
size: NA
V: TRBV28
D: TRBD1
J: TRBJ1-1

DNA: TGTGCCAGCAGTTTGCCTCGGACAGGGGAAAATTCACCCCTCCACTTT
CDR3: CASSLPRTGENSPLHF
size: once
V: TRBV6-8
D: TRBD1
J: TRBJ1-6

DNA: TGTGCCAGCAGCCGCGCCGGGACAGAATACGAGCAGTACTTC
CDR3: CASSRAGTEYEQYF
size: NA
V: TRBV5-4
D: TRBD1
J: TRBJ2-7

DNA: TGTGCCAGCAGGACACCAGGAGAAACTAATGAAAAACTGTTTTTT
CDR3: CASRTPGETNEKLFF
size: NA
V: TRBV6-4
D: NA
J: TRBJ1-4

DNA: TGTGCCAGCAGTTTTGAGACAGGCGTGATGGGCTTCGGCGGCTACACCTTC
CDR3: CASSFETGVMGFGGYTF
size: NA
V: TRBV28
D: NA
J: TRBJ1-2

DNA: TGTGCCACCAGCCTAGCGGGAGAGAGGGCAGATACGCAGTATTTT
CDR3: CATSLAGERADTQYF
size: NA
V: TRBV15
D: TRBD2
J: TRBJ2-3

DNA: TGTGCCAGCAGCCCCCGTGGGGGAGTGGAAGAGACCCAGTACTTC
CDR3: CASSPRGGVEETQYF
size: NA
V: TRBV7-9
D: NA
J: TRBJ2-5

DNA: TGTGCCAGCAGCCCTCGGGGGAACACTGAAGCTTTCTTT
CDR3: CASSPRGNTEAFF
size: NA
V: TRBV7-8
D: NA
J: TRBJ1-1

DNA: TGTGCCAGCAGTACGGGGACCAACAGACCCGAGCAGTTCTTC
CDR3: CASSTGTNRPEQFF
size: NA
V: TRBV6-6
D: NA
J: TRBJ2-1

DNA: TGTGCCACCAGCAGAGATAGGGAAGGGAATCAGCCCCAGCATTTT
CDR3: CATSRDREGNQPQHF
size: NA
V: TRBV15
D: NA
J: TRBJ1-5

DNA: TGTGCCAGCAGTGTCACACTAAACACTGAAGCTTTCTTT
CDR3: CASSVTLNTEAFF
size: NA
V: TRBV2
D: NA
J: TRBJ1-1

DNA: TGTGCCAGCAGCTTGGGACACCGCACAGATACGCAGTATTTT
CDR3: CASSLGHRTDTQYF
size: NA
V: TRBV13
D: NA
J: TRBJ2-3

DNA: TGTGCCTGGAGTAGGAGACTAGCGGGAGCGGAAGATACGCAGTATTTT
CDR3: CAWSRRLAGAEDTQYF
size: NA
V: TRBV30
D: TRBD2
J: TRBJ2-3

DNA: TGTGCCAGCAGTTTCGCTAGCGGGAGGCTTGGCGAGCAGTACTTC
CDR3: CASSFASGRLGEQYF
size: few
V: TRBV28
D: TRBD2
J: TRBJ2-7

DNA: TGTGCCAGCAGCAATCCATGGGTGCTAGCGGGAGAGCAATCCTACGAGCAGTACTTC
CDR3: CASSNPWVLAGEQSYEQYF
size: few
V: TRBV21-1
D: NA
J: TRBJ2-7

DNA: TGTGCCAGCAGCGGGAATATGGCTGGGAATCTCGTCTACGAGCAGTACTTC
CDR3: CASSGNMAGNLVYEQYF
size: NA
V: TRBV7-2
D: NA
J: TRBJ2-7

DNA: TGTGCCAGCAGCGAGGACGGCCCCAATCAGCCCCAGCATTTT
CDR3: CASSEDGPNQPQHF
size: NA
V: TRBV6-5
D: NA
J: TRBJ1-5

DNA: TGTGCCAGCAGCACTGGGACAGGGGGCTCCTATAATTCACCCCTCCACTTT
CDR3: CASSTGTGGSYNSPLHF
size: NA
V: TRBV21-1
D: NA
J: TRBJ1-6

DNA: TGTGCCAGCAGCTTAGGCGCGGGAGGGCCGGTTGAGCAGTACTTC
CDR3: CASSLGAGGPVEQYF
size: NA
V: TRBV7-8
D: TRBD2
J: TRBJ2-7

DNA: TGTGCCAGCAGTCTCAAGAACACTGAAGCTTTCTTT
CDR3: CASSLKNTEAFF
size: NA
V: TRBV6-5
D: NA
J: TRBJ1-1